This TCR beta chain was sequenced during a study of blood T cell repertoires in COVID-19 (dated by TCRdb to between 2020 and 2021). Context from the whole study: The collaborator samples originated in the United States, Italy and Spain and spanned the acute and convalescent phases of COVID-19. A freely available public database, intended as a resource for researchers studying the immune response to SARS-CoV-2, is where the repertoires were released. The material from the prospective study consisted of cDNA or gDNA derived from T cells, B-cell-depleted T cells, or PBMCs. The samples were drawn from two sources: the first 160 participants of the ongoing ImmuneRACE study, and approximately 1,300 subjects contributed by 6 global collaborators. A de-identified subject ID, COVID-19 status, age in years and sex were almost always included in the sample metadata. The dataset comprised deeply sampled blood TCRbeta repertoires from subjects exposed to, actively infected with, or recovered from COVID-19. Where HLA class I and class II types were available, the types were taken from metadata supplied by the sample provider, not from assay-based typing. The paper's findings and limits, for the study overall: The quantity of clinical and demographic metadata differed by source and by participant and was supplied without curation.

Cut back by 1 base and 5 bases, the V and J ends lie 15 bases apart. CDR1 and CDR2, looked up from the germline V gene, are SGHRS and YFSETQ. There are 15 amino acids in the CDR3, from cysteine to phenylalanine inclusive. Only the CDR3 portion is preserved as DNA: 45 bases, with reading frame beginning at the first base. To note about this clone: Its antigen remains unidentified. The record has no base qualities; no much larger clone is one base away.

Participants in the prospective study were aged about 18 to 95 years, lived in under 30 United States geographic areas, and enrolled through a virtual design. In the prospective study, participants were assigned to cohorts based on the clinical history participants reported in a screening survey and a study questionnaire. For ImmuneRACE Cohort 3, a participant was defined as recovered based on two consecutive negative NP/OP PCR tests, clearance by a healthcare professional, or resolution of symptoms. Each participant in the prospective study had whole blood, serum and a nasopharyngeal or oropharyngeal swab collected by mobile phlebotomists. Over an approximately 2-month period, participants in the prospective study had the option of providing additional blood draws and questionnaires. Before DNA extraction, prospective study blood samples were shipped either frozen or at room temperature. The immunoSEQ Assay, a bias-controlled multiplex PCR, was used to amplify TCRbeta CDR3 regions from genomic DNA. For the original study's pipeline: The number of nucleated cells in each sample was estimated by amplification of reference gene primers within the assay. To quantify the absolute abundance of each unique TCRbeta CDR3 rearrangement, sequence reads were collapsed and filtered. For each sample, productive Simpson clonality was calculated by taking the square root of Simpson's diversity index across productive rearrangements. The table comes from immuneACCESS by way of TCRdb, which keeps in-frame sequences with V and J called. Part of the clones is missing from these tables; in studies checked, under half for an unresolved V gene and the rest for unknown reasons. That table gives V, J and clone size, and the DNA gave D and trimming. The sample yields 200,000 to 250,000 clones; roughly 85% were counted once. The ten largest clones take up 9.5% to 14% of the sample.

This clonotype was obtained from a man younger than 45 who had recovered from COVID-19. The sequenced material came from PBMCs or T cells enriched from blood (not recorded which). The sequence links TRBV5-1 to TRBJ1-1; tentative D gene TRBD1, with 5 bases matching. For the CDR3, the sequence is CASSLLSGILTEAFF. In nucleotide form, the sequence is TGCGCCAGCAGCTTGTTGTCAGGGATCTTGACTGAAGCTTTCTTT.